The 2 T cell receptor beta chains presented below share a single source sample, sequenced in a study of blood T cell repertoires in COVID-19. Assay used: immunoSEQ multiplex PCR; TCRdb lists only in-frame clones, some missing. The sample has some 110,000 clones, approximately 84% seen once. The sample was peripheral blood. The receptors here all came from a man aged 70 or older with active or convalescent COVID-19.

This clone has just one count. The J gene is TRBJ1-4, the V gene TRBV27, with D possibly TRBD1 on 6 matching bases. Trimming took off 0 bases at V and 5 bases at J, with 19 bases between the two ends. Germline assignment: CDR1 MNHEY and CDR2 SMNVEV (reference sequence). The CDR3 totals 18 residues. The CDR3 is CASSLSGGVDSWNEKLFF. CDR3 sequence (DNA): TGTGCCAGCAGTTTATCGGGGGGGGTGGACAGTTGGAATGAAAAACTGTTTTTT.

The V and J genes are TRBV10-3 and TRBJ2-2, with 10 bases matching TRBD2. V lost 8 bases to trimming and J lost 3 bases; unmatched junction nucleotides: 3. The CDR3 is 14 amino acids. Germline CDR1 and CDR2: ENHRY and SYGVKD. DNA of the CDR3: TGTGCCATCGCTAGCGGGAGAGACACCGGGGAGCTGTTTTTT. Residues: CAIASGRDTGELFF.